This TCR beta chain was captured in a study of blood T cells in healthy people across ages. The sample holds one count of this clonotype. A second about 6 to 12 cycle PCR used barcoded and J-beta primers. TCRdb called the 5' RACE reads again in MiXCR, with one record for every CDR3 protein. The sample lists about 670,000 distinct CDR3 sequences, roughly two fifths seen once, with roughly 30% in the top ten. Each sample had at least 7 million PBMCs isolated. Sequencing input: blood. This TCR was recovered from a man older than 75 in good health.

CDR3 nucleotides: TGTGCCAGCAGTTTAAACGAAGAGACCCAGTTCTTC. Translating it yields CASSLNEETQFF. The chain is built from TRBV12-3 or TRBV12-4 and TRBJ2-1; D unresolved. The ends were cut back, 2 bases at V and 13 bases at J, with 12 bases in the middle. The CDR3 has 12 residues.